One sample yielded the 14 T cell receptor beta chains listed below, sequenced in a study of shared clonotypes between healthy human individuals. Terminally differentiated effector memory CD45RA+ cells were excluded from the naive CD8 cells, which were CD45RO-negative and positively selected for CCR7. The protocol was immunoSEQ multiplex PCR, while the TCRdb copy is restricted to in-frame clones and leaves out a portion. The sample holds 450,000 to 700,000 clones; just under 97% are singletons and the top ten take 0.11%. Sample: naive CD8+ T cells sorted from blood. The receptors shown here come from a woman aged 25 to 39 in good health.

This clone has only one observation. The rearrangement links TRBV13 to TRBJ2-3; D remains ambiguous. CDR1 and CDR2 from the germline V gene are PRHDT and FYEKMQ (reference sequence). V was shortened by 1 base and J by 2 bases, with 10 bases between the two germline ends. This CDR3 contains 15 residues. CDR3 nucleotides: TGTGCCAGCAGCTTAGTCGGGTCCTTCACAGATACGCAGTATTTT. Translating it yields CASSLVGSFTDTQYF. The full variable domain, in which reference TRBV13 and TRBJ2-3 provide the parts outside the CDR3, is AAGVIQSPRHLIKEKRETATLKCYPIPRHDTVYWYQQGPGQDPQFLISFYEKMQSDKGSIPDRFSAQQFSDYHSELNMSSLELGDSALYFCASSLVGSFTDTQYFGPGTRLTVL.

The chain recombines TRBV27 with TRBJ2-1, with 13 bases fitting TRBD2. Trimming took 4 bases from V and 10 from J; bases not matched to a gene: 4. The germline gives CDR1 MNHEY, CDR2 SMNVEV (reference sequence). The CDR3 runs 14 residues. The CDR3 here is CASSWTSGRGEQFF. CDR3 nucleotide sequence: TGTGCCAGCAGTTGGACTAGCGGGAGAGGCGAGCAGTTCTTC.

The chain uses TRBV28 and TRBJ2-2; D may be TRBD1 (5 bases). The CDR3 contains 15 residues. In germline, CDR1 is MDHEN, CDR2 SYDVKM. V was clipped by 2 bases and J by 0 bases, with 7 bases between them. This CDR3 is CASSLAGTNTGELFF. The CDR3 nucleotides are TGTGCCAGCAGTTTAGCAGGGACGAACACCGGGGAGCTGTTTTTT.

V and J are TRBV28 and TRBJ2-1; D perhaps matches TRBD2 (6 bases). Germline CDR1 MDHEN, CDR2 SYDVKM. This CDR3 has 15 amino acids. V was shortened by 3 bases and J by 5 bases, with 14 bases between the two germline ends. CDR3 DNA sequence: TGTGCCAGCAGTTTTCCGAGGGAGGCACACAATGAGCAGTTCTTC. Translating gives CASSFPREAHNEQFF.

The chain combines TRBV10-3 with TRBJ1-1; D gene unclear. Trimming cost V 0 bases and J 1 base, with 3 bases left between them. There are 13 residues in the CDR3. Germline CDR1 ENHRY, CDR2 SYGVKD. CDR3 sequence: CAISESGNTEAFF. CDR3 bases: TGTGCCATCAGTGAGTCTGGGAACACTGAAGCTTTCTTT.

This chain links TRBV6-4 with TRBJ2-2; 10 bases agree with TRBD2. The CDR3 covers 16 residues. Germline CDR1 MRHNA, CDR2 SNTAGT. Trimming cost V 11 bases and J 2 bases; bases outside gene matches: 11. CDR3 DNA sequence: TGTGCCCCCGCCCCTAGGACTAGCGGAAACACCGGGGAGCTGTTTTTT. Its translation: CAPAPRTSGNTGELFF.

The chain uses TRBV11-1 and TRBJ2-1; D remains unclear. CDR3 length: 13 residues. CDR1 is SGHAT and CDR2 is FQDESV in the germline V gene (reference sequence). With 3 bases removed from V and 0 bases from J, the gap between germline ends came to 3 bases. The CDR3 is CASSFGSYNEQFF. CDR3 DNA sequence: TGTGCCAGCAGCTTTGGCTCCTACAATGAGCAGTTCTTC.

About this clone itself: Other DNA variants within this sample encode the same CDR3. The CDR3 protein is CASSLSSGNTIYF. CDR3 coding DNA: TGTGCCAGCAGCTTATCCTCTGGAAACACCATATATTTT. This rearrangement joins TRBV7-9 to TRBJ1-3; D not resolved. The CDR3 is 13 amino acids. The V end lost 2 bases, the J end lost 0 bases, and 2 bases lay between the germline ends. Looked up from germline, CDR1 is SEHNR and CDR2 is FQNEAQ (reference sequence).

The rearrangement links TRBV6-1 to TRBJ1-5; the D is unclear. The CDR3 consists of 16 residues. The V end was cut by 1 base, the J end by 4 bases, with 14 bases between. Per the germline V gene, CDR1 is MNHNS and CDR2 is SASEGT. This CDR3 reads CASSEGSWVGNQPQHF. In DNA, the CDR3 is TGTGCCAGCAGTGAAGGAAGTTGGGTGGGGAATCAGCCCCAGCATTTT.

This chain joins TRBV27 and TRBJ2-1, with D perhaps assigned TRBD1 or TRBD2 (5 bases each). Germline assignment: CDR1 MNHEY and CDR2 SMNVEV (reference sequence). This CDR3 contains 16 residues. V was shortened by 5 bases and J by 6 bases, with 20 bases between the two germline ends. The CDR3 here is CASSPTLGHGVNEQFF. The CDR3 DNA is TGTGCCAGCAGTCCCACTCTCGGACACGGGGTCAATGAGCAGTTCTTC.

The rearrangement links TRBV29-1 to TRBJ1-4, with a weak D call TRBD1 (6 bases). V was clipped by 2 bases and J by 10 bases, with 11 bases between them. Germline V CDR1 and CDR2: SQVTM, ANQGSEA. The CDR3 runs 12 residues. CDR3 nucleotides: TGCAGCGTTGAATCACCGACAGGAAAACTGTTTTTT. Its translation: CSVESPTGKLFF. Complete variable domain (other parts from reference TRBV29-1 and TRBJ1-4): SAVISQKPSRDICQRGTSLTIQCQVDSQVTMMFWYRQQPGQSLTLIATANQGSEATYESGFVIDKFPISRPNLTFSTLTVSNMSPEDSSIYLCSVESPTGKLFFGSGTQLSVL.

The chain employs TRBV4-1 and TRBJ2-1; D ambiguous. The length of the CDR3 is 15 residues. V was trimmed by 0 bases and J by 2 bases, leaving 8 bases between them. Germline CDR1 MGHRA, CDR2 YSYEKL. In nucleotides, the CDR3 is TGCGCCAGCAGCCAAGACATCGGAACCTACAATGAGCAGTTCTTC. Amino acids: CASSQDIGTYNEQFF.

The chain carries TRBV5-6 and TRBJ1-2; TRBD1 agrees at 7 bases. The trim removed 4 bases at V and 3 bases at J, leaving 9 bases unmatched. The V gene's germline CDR1 is SGHDT and CDR2 YYEEEE. The CDR3 runs to 15 residues. The CDR3 loop is CASSPSFTGDYGYTF. The CDR3, as DNA: TGTGCCAGCAGCCCGTCCTTTACAGGGGACTATGGCTACACCTTC.

A single count supports this clone. The J gene is TRBJ2-2, the V gene TRBV27; 15 bases agree with TRBD2. The CDR3 spans 18 residues. With 5 bases clipped from V and 1 base from J, the junction kept 5 bases outside the gene matches. Germline assignment: CDR1 MNHEY and CDR2 SMNVEV (reference sequence). Here the CDR3 DNA reads TGTGCCAGCAGTCCCGGACTAGCGGGAGGGATGAACACCGGGGAGCTGTTTTTT. This gives the protein CASSPGLAGGMNTGELFF.